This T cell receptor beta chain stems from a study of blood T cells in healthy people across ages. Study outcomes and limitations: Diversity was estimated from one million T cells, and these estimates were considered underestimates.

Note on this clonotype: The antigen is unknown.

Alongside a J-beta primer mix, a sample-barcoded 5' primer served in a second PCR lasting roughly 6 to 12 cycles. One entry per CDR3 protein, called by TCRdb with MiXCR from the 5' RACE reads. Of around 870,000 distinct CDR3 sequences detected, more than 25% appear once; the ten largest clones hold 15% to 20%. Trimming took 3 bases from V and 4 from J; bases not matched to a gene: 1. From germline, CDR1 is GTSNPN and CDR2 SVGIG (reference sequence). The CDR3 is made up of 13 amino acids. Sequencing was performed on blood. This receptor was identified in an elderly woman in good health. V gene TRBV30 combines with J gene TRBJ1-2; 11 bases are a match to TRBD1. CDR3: CAWRGTGGYGYTF. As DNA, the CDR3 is TGTGCCTGGAGAGGGACAGGGGGCTATGGCTACACCTTC. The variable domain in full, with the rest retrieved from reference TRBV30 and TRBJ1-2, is SQTIHQWPATLVQPVGSPLSLECTVEGTSNPNLYWYRQAAGRGLQLLFYSVGIGQISSEVPQNLSASRPQDRQFILSSKKLLLSDSGFYLCAWRGTGGYGYTFGSGTRLTVV.